The clone carrying this T cell receptor beta chain has ten or more counts. Its matching antigen is unknown. These data originate in a study of CD8+CD57+ T cells in acquired aplastic anemia. On the study more broadly: Recorded DNA amounts for sorted CD4+ and CD8+ cells had an average of about 3.5 ug. Study findings and constraints: A set of roughly 27 CD8+ CDR3 sequences was shared between patients and controls, and these sequences appeared highly expressed in patients.

The template used for profiling TCR beta VDJ and CDR3 was genomic DNA. TCRdb recomputed calls from the reads with MiXCR, one row per CDR3 protein. The top ten clones hold over 0.95% of a sample with about 160,000 distinct CDR3 sequences, approximately 44% of them seen once. Germline loops: CDR1 LGHNA, CDR2 YNFKEQ. The CDR3 is made up of 17 amino acids. Between the trimmed V and J ends, which lost 3 bases and 1 base, there was a span of 13 bases. The sequence came from a human donor in good health. The chain carries TRBV4-2 and TRBJ2-6; D unclear. Sequences were obtained from sorted CD4+, CD8+, or CD8+CD57+ T cells (not recorded which) from PBMCs. CDR3: CASSQAGRLSGANVLTF. The CDR3 nucleotides are TGTGCCAGCAGCCAGGCTGGACGGCTTTCTGGGGCCAACGTCCTGACTTTC.